This T cell receptor beta chain was captured by sequencing in a study of molecular identifiers for immune sequencing clone quantification. Comments on this clonotype: What it recognizes is unknown.

Per the germline V gene, CDR1 is MNHEY and CDR2 is SVGAGI. With 5 bases removed from V and 10 bases from J, the gap between germline ends came to 12 bases. This CDR3 has 12 residues. Study findings and constraints: Sharing of a barcode by identical TCR molecules could cause highly expanded clone sizes to be underestimated.

From the PCR reads, TCRdb called clonotypes with MiXCR, one entry per CDR3 protein. The sample yields nearly 650,000 distinct CDR3 sequences, roughly 27% seen once. Sequencing input: naive CD8+ T cells from blood, with Jurkat cell RNA spiked in. Subset of the sample: FACS-sorted CD8+CD4-CCR7+CD45RA+ naive T cells. This chain connects TRBV6-5 to TRBJ2-1; D possibly corresponds to TRBD2 (6 bases). The receptor comes from a human donor in good health. Some libraries in this study had Jurkat cell RNA spiked in. Here the CDR3 DNA reads TGTGCCAGCAGTACGACTAGAGAGGAGCAGTTCTTC. Translation: CASSTTREEQFF.